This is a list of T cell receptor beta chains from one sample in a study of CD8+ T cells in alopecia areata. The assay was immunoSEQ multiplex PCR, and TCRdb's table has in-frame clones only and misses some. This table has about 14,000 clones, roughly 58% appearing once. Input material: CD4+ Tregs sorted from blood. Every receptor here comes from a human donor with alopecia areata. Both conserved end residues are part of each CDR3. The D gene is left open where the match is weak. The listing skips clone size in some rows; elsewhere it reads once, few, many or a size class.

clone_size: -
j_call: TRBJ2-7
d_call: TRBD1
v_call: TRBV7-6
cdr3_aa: CASSLVWGQRPYEQYF
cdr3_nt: TGTGCCAGCAGCTTGGTCTGGGGACAGAGGCCCTACGAGCAGTACTTC

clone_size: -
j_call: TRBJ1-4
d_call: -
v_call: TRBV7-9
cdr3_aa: CASSLSGLNEKLFF
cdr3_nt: TGTGCCAGCAGCTTATCCGGGCTTAATGAAAAACTGTTTTTT

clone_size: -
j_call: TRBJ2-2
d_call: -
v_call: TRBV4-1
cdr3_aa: CASSQFGVATGELFF
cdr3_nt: TGCGCCAGCAGCCAATTCGGGGTAGCGACCGGGGAGCTGTTTTTT

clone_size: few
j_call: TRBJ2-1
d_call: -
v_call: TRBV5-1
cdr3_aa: CASSLVGDPYNEQFF
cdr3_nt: TGCGCCAGCAGCTTGGTCGGCGACCCGTACAATGAGCAGTTCTTC

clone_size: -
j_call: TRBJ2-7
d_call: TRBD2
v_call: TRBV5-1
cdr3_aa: CASSLNSGYEQYF
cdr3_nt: TGCGCCAGCAGCTTGAATAGCGGGTACGAGCAGTACTTC

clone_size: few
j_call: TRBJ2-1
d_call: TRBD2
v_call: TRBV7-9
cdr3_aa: CASSISGLAGGPDNEQFF
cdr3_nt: TGTGCCAGCAGCATCTCGGGACTAGCGGGAGGGCCGGACAATGAGCAGTTCTTC

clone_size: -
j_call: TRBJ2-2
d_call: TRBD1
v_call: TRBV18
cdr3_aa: CASSTGTETGELFF
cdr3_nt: TGTGCCAGCTCTACCGGGACAGAGACCGGGGAGCTGTTTTTT

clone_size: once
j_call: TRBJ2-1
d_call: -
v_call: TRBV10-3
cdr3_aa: CAISRPPPANGFLHEQFF
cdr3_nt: TGTGCCATAAGCCGCCCGCCGCCAGCTAACGGGTTTCTTCATGAGCAGTTCTTC

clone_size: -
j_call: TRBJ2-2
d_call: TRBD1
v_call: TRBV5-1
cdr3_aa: CASSPTGVVTGELFF
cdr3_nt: TGCGCCAGCAGCCCCACAGGGGTGGTCACCGGGGAGCTGTTTTTT

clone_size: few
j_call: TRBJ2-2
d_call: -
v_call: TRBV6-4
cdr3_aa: CASSDSVGELFF
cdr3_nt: TGTGCCAGCAGTGATTCTGTCGGGGAGCTGTTTTTT

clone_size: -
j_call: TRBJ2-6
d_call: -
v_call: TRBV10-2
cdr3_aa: CASSEHTGRSSGANVLTF
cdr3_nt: TGCGCCAGCAGTGAGCACACAGGGAGGTCCTCTGGGGCCAACGTCCTGACTTTC

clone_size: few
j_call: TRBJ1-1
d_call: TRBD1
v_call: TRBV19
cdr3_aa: CATGQGANTEAFF
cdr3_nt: TGTGCCACCGGACAGGGGGCGAACACTGAAGCTTTCTTT

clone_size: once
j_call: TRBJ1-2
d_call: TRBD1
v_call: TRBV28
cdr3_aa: CASTQTGRPNYGYTF
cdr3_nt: TGTGCCAGCACCCAGACAGGGAGACCTAACTATGGCTACACCTTC

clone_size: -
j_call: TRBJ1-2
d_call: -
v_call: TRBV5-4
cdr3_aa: CASSLTTRLGYTF
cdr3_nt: TGTGCCAGCAGCCTTACAACCCGTCTCGGCTACACCTTC

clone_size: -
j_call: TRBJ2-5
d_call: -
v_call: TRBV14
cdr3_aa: CASSQRMGIQETQYF
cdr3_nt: TGTGCCAGCAGCCAACGTATGGGGATCCAAGAGACCCAGTACTTC

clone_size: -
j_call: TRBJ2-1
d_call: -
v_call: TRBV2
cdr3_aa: CASRAVGYNEQFF
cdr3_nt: TGTGCCAGCAGAGCAGTTGGGTACAATGAGCAGTTCTTC

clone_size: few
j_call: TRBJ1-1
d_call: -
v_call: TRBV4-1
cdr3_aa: CASSQGTFSDLQAFF
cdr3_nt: TGCGCCAGCAGCCAGGGGACCTTTTCTGACCTACAAGCTTTCTTT

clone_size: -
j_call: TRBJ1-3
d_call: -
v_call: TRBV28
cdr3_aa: CASSLEIGNTIYF
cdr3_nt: TGTGCCAGCAGTTTGGAAATTGGAAACACCATATATTTT

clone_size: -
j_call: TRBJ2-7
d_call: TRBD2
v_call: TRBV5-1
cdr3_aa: CASSLAGQSLAGEQYF
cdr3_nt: TGCGCCAGCAGCTTGGCCGGGCAATCCCTAGCGGGGGAACAGTACTTC

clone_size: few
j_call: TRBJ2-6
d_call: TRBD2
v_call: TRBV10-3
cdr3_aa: CAISESSGRASGANVLTF
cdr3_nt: TGTGCCATCAGTGAGTCGAGCGGGAGGGCGTCTGGGGCCAACGTCCTGACTTTC

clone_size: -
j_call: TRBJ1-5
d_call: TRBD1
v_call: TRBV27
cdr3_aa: CARTGGDGNQPQHF
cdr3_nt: TGTGCCAGGACAGGGGGCGATGGCAATCAGCCCCAGCATTTT

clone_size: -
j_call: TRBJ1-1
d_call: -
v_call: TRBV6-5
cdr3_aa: CASSYATLTFNTETFF
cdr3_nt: TGTGCCAGCAGTTACGCCACGCTTACTTTCAACACTGAAACTTTCTTT

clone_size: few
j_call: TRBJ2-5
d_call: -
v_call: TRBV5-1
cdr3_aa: CASSLLGEMETQYF
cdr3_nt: TGCGCCAGCAGCTTGCTCGGCGAAATGGAGACCCAGTACTTC

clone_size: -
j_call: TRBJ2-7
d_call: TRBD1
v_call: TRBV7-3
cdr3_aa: CASSPQGASEEQYF
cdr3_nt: TGTGCCAGCAGCCCACAGGGGGCGTCAGAGGAGCAGTACTTC

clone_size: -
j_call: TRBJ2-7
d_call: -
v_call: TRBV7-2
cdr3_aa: CASSLVRGGPHGEQYF
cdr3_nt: TGTGCCAGCAGCTTAGTAAGGGGTGGGCCGCATGGCGAGCAGTACTTC

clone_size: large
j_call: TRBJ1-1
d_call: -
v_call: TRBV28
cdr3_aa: CASSTATMNTEAFF
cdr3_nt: TGTGCCAGTTCGACAGCAACGATGAACACTGAAGCTTTCTTT

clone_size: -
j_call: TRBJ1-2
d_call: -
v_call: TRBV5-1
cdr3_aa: CASRTGQANYGYTF
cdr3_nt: TGCGCCAGCCGAACAGGGCAAGCTAACTATGGCTACACCTTC

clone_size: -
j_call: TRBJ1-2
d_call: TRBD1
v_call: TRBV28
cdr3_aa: CASTRDRGWSGYTF
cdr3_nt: TGTGCCAGCACCAGGGACAGGGGCTGGTCTGGCTACACCTTC

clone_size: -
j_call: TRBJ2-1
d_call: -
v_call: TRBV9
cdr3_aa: CASSVAATDEQFF
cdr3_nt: TGTGCCAGCAGCGTAGCTGCAACGGATGAGCAGTTCTTC

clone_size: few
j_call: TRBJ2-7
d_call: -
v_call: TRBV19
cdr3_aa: CASSWGYEQYF
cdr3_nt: TGTGCCAGTAGTTGGGGGTACGAGCAGTACTTC

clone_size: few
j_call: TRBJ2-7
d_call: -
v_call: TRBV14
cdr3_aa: CASSLGRGEQYF
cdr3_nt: TGTGCCAGCAGCCTGGGGCGGGGCGAGCAGTACTTC

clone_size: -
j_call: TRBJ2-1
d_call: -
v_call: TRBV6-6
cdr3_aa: CASSYPAHSYNEQFF
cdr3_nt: TGTGCCAGCAGTTACCCGGCCCATTCCTACAATGAGCAGTTCTTC

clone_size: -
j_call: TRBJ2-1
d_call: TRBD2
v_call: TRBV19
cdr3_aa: CASSPGVAGAYNEQFF
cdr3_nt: TGTGCCAGTAGCCCCGGAGTAGCGGGGGCCTACAATGAGCAGTTCTTC

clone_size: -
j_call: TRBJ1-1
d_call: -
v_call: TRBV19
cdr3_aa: CASSIGAIQGNEAFF
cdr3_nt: TGTGCCAGTAGTATAGGGGCTATACAGGGAAATGAAGCTTTCTTT

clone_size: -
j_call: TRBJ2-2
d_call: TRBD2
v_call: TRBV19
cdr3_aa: CATRPWRGGNTGELFF
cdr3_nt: TGTGCCACCCGACCATGGCGGGGGGGGAACACCGGGGAGCTGTTTTTT

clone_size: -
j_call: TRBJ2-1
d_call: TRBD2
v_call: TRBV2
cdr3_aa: CASLWRGVNNEQFF
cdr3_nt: TGTGCCAGCCTATGGCGGGGGGTTAACAATGAGCAGTTCTTC

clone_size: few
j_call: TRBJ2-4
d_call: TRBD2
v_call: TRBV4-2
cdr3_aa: CASSQDLRRLAGGGGIQYF
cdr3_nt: TGTGCCAGCAGCCAAGATCTACGGAGACTAGCGGGAGGGGGTGGCATTCAGTACTTC